Sequencing of this T cell receptor beta chain was carried out in a study of tumor and adjacent non-tumor tissue in lung cancer. Germline assignment: CDR1 SQVTM and CDR2 ANQGSEA. V gave up 4 bases and J gave up 4 bases, with 10 bases separating them. The CDR3 runs 12 residues. This sample's RNA came from whole unsorted tissue. Three rounds of nested PCR, following a modified ARM-PCR protocol, produced the TCRbeta library. MiXCR, applied by TCRdb to the multiplex PCR reads, yields one record per CDR3 protein. Seen here are 200,000 to 250,000 distinct CDR3 sequences, 70% to 75% observed once, and the top ten hold 20% to 25%.

J is TRBJ2-5 and V is TRBV29-1; D is unclear. The sequenced sample was lung tumor tissue. This sequence originates from a man aged 60 to 75 with non-small cell lung cancer. DNA for the CDR3: TGCAGCGTTGGTGACCACAGAGAGACCCAGTACTTC. Its translation: CSVGDHRETQYF.